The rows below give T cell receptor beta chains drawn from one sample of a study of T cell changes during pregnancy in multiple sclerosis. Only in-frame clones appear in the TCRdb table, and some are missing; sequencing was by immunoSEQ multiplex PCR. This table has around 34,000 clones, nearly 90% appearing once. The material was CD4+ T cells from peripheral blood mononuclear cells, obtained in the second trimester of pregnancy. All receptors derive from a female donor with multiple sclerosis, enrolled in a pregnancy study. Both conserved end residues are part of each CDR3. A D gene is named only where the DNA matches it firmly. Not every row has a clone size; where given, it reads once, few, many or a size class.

CASSPSGLAGEGETQYF,TGTGCCAGCAGCCCATCCGGACTAGCGGGAGAGGGAGAGACCCAGTACTTC,TRBD2,TRBJ2-5,TRBV28,-
CASSLGGGKGLEQYF,TGTGCCAGCAGCTTAGGCGGGGGGAAGGGCCTCGAGCAGTACTTC,TRBD2,TRBJ2-7,TRBV7-9,-
CASSYRGRNTGELFF,TGTGCCAGCAGCTACCGCGGGAGGAACACCGGGGAGCTGTTTTTT,TRBD2,TRBJ2-2,TRBV7-2,-
CASSQREGGELFF,TGCGCCAGCAGCCAAAGGGAGGGCGGGGAGCTGTTTTTT,TRBD2,TRBJ2-2,TRBV4-1,-
CASSALAGRETQYF,TGTGCCAGCAGCGCCCTGGCGGGTAGGGAGACCCAGTACTTC,-,TRBJ2-5,TRBV9,-
CASGSGLAGGTDTQYF,TGTGCTAGTGGTTCCGGACTAGCGGGAGGGACAGATACGCAGTATTTT,TRBD2,TRBJ2-3,TRBV12-5,-
CASRNGISYEQYF,TGTGCCAGCAGAAACGGGATCTCCTACGAGCAGTACTTC,-,TRBJ2-7,TRBV28,-
CASSLTGADWIGELFF,TGTGCCAGCTCACTGACAGGTGCGGACTGGATCGGGGAGCTGTTTTTT,-,TRBJ2-2,TRBV18,-
CASSQHRGMNTEAFF,TGTGCCAGCAGCCAACACAGGGGGATGAACACTGAAGCTTTCTTT,TRBD1,TRBJ1-1,TRBV14,-
CAWSVGPSGTYEQYF,TGTGCCTGGAGTGTAGGGCCTAGCGGGACCTACGAGCAGTACTTC,TRBD2,TRBJ2-7,TRBV30,-
CASSEEGAGANVLTF,TGTGCCAGCAGTGAAGAGGGGGCTGGGGCCAACGTCCTGACTTTC,-,TRBJ2-6,TRBV2,-
CASRLAWGREQYF,TGTGCCAGCAGATTAGCATGGGGCCGGGAGCAGTACTTC,-,TRBJ2-7,TRBV28,once
CAWSTGGVEETQYF,TGTGCCTGGAGTACAGGGGGCGTGGAAGAGACCCAGTACTTC,TRBD1,TRBJ2-5,TRBV30,few
CASSLLYPLATSTDTQYF,TGTGCCAGCAGCTTGCTGTATCCACTAGCGACTAGCACAGATACGCAGTATTTT,TRBD2,TRBJ2-3,TRBV5-8,-
CASRSRGMNTEAFF,TGTGCCAGCAGGTCTCGGGGGATGAACACTGAAGCTTTCTTT,-,TRBJ1-1,TRBV7-9,-
CASSFGNGPTDTQYF,TGCGCCAGCAGCTTCGGGAATGGGCCCACAGATACGCAGTATTTT,-,TRBJ2-3,TRBV5-1,-
CASGTSGGGNTDTQYF,TGTGCCAGCGGGACTAGCGGGGGAGGTAACACAGATACGCAGTATTTT,TRBD2,TRBJ2-3,TRBV6-6,-
CASSSGPSGADTQYF,TGTGCTAGCAGCTCCGGACCATCCGGGGCAGATACGCAGTATTTT,-,TRBJ2-3,TRBV7-7,-
CASSLKLPGETQYF,TGCGCCAGCAGCTTGAAACTGCCCGGGGAGACCCAGTACTTC,-,TRBJ2-5,TRBV5-1,-
CASSATGGPAYEQYF,TGTGCCAGCTCAGCCACAGGGGGCCCCGCCTACGAGCAGTACTTC,TRBD1,TRBJ2-7,TRBV18,-
CASSVGTYEGNTIYF,TGTGCCAGCAGCGTAGGGACATACGAAGGAAACACCATATATTTT,-,TRBJ1-3,TRBV9,-
CASSLVYKGSRDTEAFF,TGTGCCAGCAGCTTAGTCTATAAAGGGAGTAGGGACACTGAAGCTTTCTTT,-,TRBJ1-1,TRBV7-6,-
CASSPRGGRRGQPQHF,TGTGCCAGCTCACCAAGGGGCGGCAGGAGGGGCCAGCCCCAGCATTTT,-,TRBJ1-5,TRBV18,once
CASNQPRTGPNTGELFF,TGTGCCAGCAACCAGCCCAGGACAGGGCCCAACACCGGGGAGCTGTTTTTT,TRBD1,TRBJ2-2,TRBV2,-
CASSLPGRDRGYIQYF,TGTGCCAGCAGCCTTCCCGGCCGGGACAGGGGGTACATTCAGTACTTC,TRBD1,TRBJ2-4,TRBV28,-
CASQYMGGKLFF,TGTGCCAGCCAATATATGGGGGGAAAACTGTTTTTT,-,TRBJ1-4,TRBV19,-
CASSFPSGGQETQYF,TGTGCCAGCAGTTTTCCTAGCGGAGGCCAAGAGACCCAGTACTTC,TRBD2,TRBJ2-5,TRBV28,-
CASSYGTSDSYEQYF,TGTGCCAGCAGTTACGGGACTAGCGACTCCTACGAGCAGTACTTC,TRBD2,TRBJ2-7,TRBV7-2,-
CASSQGKGVNTEAFF,TGCGCCAGCAGCCAAGGGAAAGGGGTGAACACTGAAGCTTTCTTT,-,TRBJ1-1,TRBV4-3,few
CACLQGKAFF,TGTGCCTGTCTACAGGGGAAGGCTTTCTTT,TRBD1,TRBJ1-1,TRBV30,-
CASSQDLLGSYNEQFF,TGTGCCAGCAGCCAAGATCTCCTCGGGAGCTACAATGAGCAGTTCTTC,-,TRBJ2-1,TRBV14,-
CASSQDTPIGTVLNYGYTF,TGCGCCAGCAGCCAAGATACGCCCATAGGGACAGTTCTGAACTATGGCTACACCTTC,TRBD1,TRBJ1-2,TRBV4-3,-
CASSTDRGYGYTF,TGTGCCAGCAGTACCGACAGGGGCTATGGCTACACCTTC,TRBD1,TRBJ1-2,TRBV27,once
CASSSRTVSRSGANVLTF,TGTGCCAGCAGCTCCCGGACAGTTTCACGCTCTGGGGCCAACGTCCTGACTTTC,-,TRBJ2-6,TRBV7-2,-
CASSPLPTAYEQYF,TGTGCCAGCAGCCCCCTCCCTACCGCCTACGAGCAGTACTTC,-,TRBJ2-7,TRBV6-1,once
CASSLAVQETQYF,TGTGCCAGCAGCTTGGCGGTGCAAGAGACCCAGTACTTC,-,TRBJ2-5,TRBV5-4,-
CSVEKQPLNYGYTF,TGCAGCGTTGAGAAACAGCCTCTGAACTATGGCTACACCTTC,-,TRBJ1-2,TRBV29-1,-
CASSLSGRNTGELFF,TGTGCCAGTAGCCTTAGCGGGCGAAACACCGGGGAGCTGTTTTTT,TRBD2,TRBJ2-2,TRBV19,-